A selection of T cell receptor beta chains follows, all from one sample in a study of blood T cell repertoires in COVID-19. TCRdb keeps only in-frame clones here, not all; method: immunoSEQ multiplex PCR. The sample comprises some 200,000 clones, roughly 90% of which are singletons, and 7.5% to 10% rests with the top ten. Sequencing was done on a sample of PBMCs or T cells enriched from blood (not recorded which). These receptors all come from a woman younger than 35 who had recovered from COVID-19. Each CDR3 is given without its conserved first and last residue. The D gene is left open where the match is weak.

J: TRBJ1-1; D: TRBD1; V: TRBV25-1; CDR3: ASTRDRDNTEAF
J: TRBJ2-3; D: TRBD1; V: TRBV5-1; CDR3: ASSPGTGSDTQY
J: TRBJ1-1; D: -; V: TRBV19; CDR3: ASNEVSRTEAF
J: TRBJ1-1; D: -; V: TRBV9; CDR3: ASSVGTSFDTEAF
J: TRBJ1-2; D: -; V: TRBV28; CDR3: ASSLRDILRAGRIYGYT
J: TRBJ1-2; D: -; V: TRBV30; CDR3: AWSAQGVVYGYT
J: TRBJ2-5; D: TRBD2; V: TRBV11-1; CDR3: ASSLGGGGETQY
J: TRBJ1-5; D: -; V: TRBV28; CDR3: ASSFGQPQH
J: TRBJ2-2; D: TRBD1; V: TRBV11-2; CDR3: ASSVPGTAWSGELF
J: TRBJ2-5; D: -; V: TRBV6-5; CDR3: ASSYPETQY
J: TRBJ2-1; D: -; V: TRBV9; CDR3: ASSASGSGRNEQF
J: TRBJ2-4; D: TRBD1; V: TRBV18; CDR3: ASSRRDRAENIQY
J: TRBJ2-5; D: -; V: TRBV19; CDR3: ASRQRGTVEETQY
J: TRBJ1-1; D: -; V: TRBV5-1; CDR3: ASSFGPPGETEAF
J: TRBJ1-6; D: TRBD1; V: TRBV19; CDR3: ASSIGQGSYNSPLH
J: TRBJ1-1; D: -; V: TRBV2; CDR3: ASSDWARNTEAF
J: TRBJ2-2; D: TRBD1; V: TRBV9; CDR3: ASSVVPGQIGELF
J: TRBJ2-3; D: TRBD2; V: TRBV27; CDR3: ASSLLAGGFRDTQY
J: TRBJ1-5; D: -; V: TRBV28; CDR3: ASGLTAGDQPQH
J: TRBJ2-3; D: -; V: TRBV3-1/TRBV3-2; CDR3: ASSYRTFSTDTQY
J: TRBJ2-5; D: -; V: TRBV19; CDR3: ASRQRAGDQETQY
J: TRBJ1-2; D: -; V: TRBV6-1; CDR3: ASSEGTAYGYT
J: TRBJ1-6; D: -; V: TRBV4-1; CDR3: ASSQVIRQEYSPLH
J: TRBJ2-2; D: TRBD1; V: TRBV27; CDR3: ASTPRARQGTGELF
J: TRBJ2-7; D: -; V: TRBV11-2; CDR3: ASFRDNSYEQY
J: TRBJ1-4; D: -; V: TRBV12-3/TRBV12-4; CDR3: ASSLSLEKLF
J: TRBJ1-2; D: -; V: TRBV14; CDR3: ASSQDPVRNYGYT
J: TRBJ1-4; D: TRBD1; V: TRBV6-5; CDR3: ASRDRPTVNEKLF
J: TRBJ1-1; D: -; V: TRBV7-9; CDR3: ASLTRGDTEAF
J: TRBJ1-2; D: -; V: TRBV5-5; CDR3: ASSVDPGGDGYT
J: TRBJ1-5; D: -; V: TRBV7-8; CDR3: ASSPQPHNNQPQH
J: TRBJ2-7; D: -; V: TRBV19; CDR3: ASSTSSYEQY
J: TRBJ1-2; D: -; V: TRBV30; CDR3: AWSVRGLGTSGGYT